Below are 5 T cell receptor beta chains sequenced from a single sample in a study of blood T cells in healthy people across ages. Through a sample-barcoded 5' primer and a J-beta primer mix, a second PCR was run for roughly 7 to 11 cycles. TCRdb recomputed calls from the 5' RACE reads with MiXCR, one row per CDR3 protein. The sample consists of 1.2 million to 1.5 million distinct CDR3 sequences, 42% of them appearing once. The sequencing input was blood. The receptors stem from a woman younger than 35 in good health.

The chain employs TRBV20-1 and TRBJ2-5; TRBD1 might be the D (5 bases). Germline V lookup: CDR1 DFQATT, CDR2 SNEGSKA (reference sequence). V shed 0 bases and J shed 4 bases, with 9 bases lying between them. The CDR3 extends over 13 amino acids. This chain's CDR3 is CSARDQGGETQYF. The CDR3 DNA follows: TGCAGTGCTAGAGATCAGGGTGGAGAGACCCAGTACTTC.

This rearrangement joins TRBV20-1 to TRBJ2-5; TRBD2 might be the D (5 bases). V was cut by 5 bases and J by 1 base, with 11 bases left in between. The germline CDR1 and CDR2 sequences are DFQATT and SNEGSKA (reference sequence). There are 13 residues in the CDR3. CDR3 DNA sequence: TGCAGTGCTCCGCCCCGGGGCCAAGAGACCCAGTACTTC. It yields the protein CSAPPRGQETQYF.

The chain uses TRBV28 and TRBJ2-1, with D possibly TRBD2 on 6 matching bases. This CDR3 is 14 amino acids long. The germline V gene has CDR1 MDHEN and CDR2 SYDVKM. V was cut by 6 bases and J by 7 bases, with 16 bases left in between. The chain's CDR3 is CASSPNGRSNEQFF. DNA for the CDR3: TGTGCCAGCAGCCCGAACGGGAGATCAAATGAGCAGTTCTTC.

This chain joins TRBV27 and TRBJ2-6, with 8 nucleotides matching TRBD1. Germline values: CDR1 MNHEY, CDR2 SMNVEV (reference sequence). The V segment lost 7 bases and the J segment 2 bases; nucleotides outside the gene matches: 7. The CDR3 loop spans 16 amino acids. The CDR3: CASKDSTGAGANVLTF. In nucleotides, the CDR3 is TGTGCCAGCAAAGACTCGACAGGGGCTGGGGCCAACGTCCTGACTTTC.

V usage is TRBV6-5 and J usage is TRBJ1-2, with 9 bases identical to TRBD1. Per germline, CDR1 MNHEY and CDR2 SVGAGI. The CDR3 is 15 amino acids. V trimming: 1 base; J trimming: 7 bases; junction bases outside the gene matches: 7. The CDR3 reads CASSYFSGTGFGYTF. CDR3 nucleotides: TGTGCCAGCAGTTACTTCTCCGGGACAGGGTTTGGCTACACCTTC.